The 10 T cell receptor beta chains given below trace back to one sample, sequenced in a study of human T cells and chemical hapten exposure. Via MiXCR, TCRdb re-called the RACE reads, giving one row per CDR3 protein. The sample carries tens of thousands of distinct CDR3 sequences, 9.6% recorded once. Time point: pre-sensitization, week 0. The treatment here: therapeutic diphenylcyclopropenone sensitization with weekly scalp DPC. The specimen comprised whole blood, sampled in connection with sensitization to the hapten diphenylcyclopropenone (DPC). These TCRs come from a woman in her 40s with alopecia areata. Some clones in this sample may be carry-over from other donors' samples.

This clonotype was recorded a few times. In DNA, the CDR3 is TGCGCCAGCAGCCGCGGAACAGGGGGACGGTCCTACGAGCAGTACTTC. Encoded protein: CASSRGTGGRSYEQYF. The genes are TRBV10-2 and TRBJ2-7, with 8 nucleotides matching TRBD1. The CDR3 spans 16 residues. V lost 6 bases, J lost 1 base, and 11 bases stayed unmatched. Germline CDR1 is WSHSY and CDR2 is SAAADI.

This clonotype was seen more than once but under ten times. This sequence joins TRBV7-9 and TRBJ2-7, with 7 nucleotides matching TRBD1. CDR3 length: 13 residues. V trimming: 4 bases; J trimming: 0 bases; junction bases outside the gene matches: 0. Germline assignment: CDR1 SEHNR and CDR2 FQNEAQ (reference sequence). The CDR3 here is CASSSGGSYEQYF. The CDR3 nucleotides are TGTGCCAGCAGCTCAGGGGGCTCCTACGAGCAGTACTTC.

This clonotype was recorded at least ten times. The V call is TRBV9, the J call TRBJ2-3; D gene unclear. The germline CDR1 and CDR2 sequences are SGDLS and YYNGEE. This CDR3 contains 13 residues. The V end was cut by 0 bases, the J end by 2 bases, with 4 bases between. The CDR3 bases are TGTGCCAGCAGCGTAGTGACCACAGATACGCAGTATTTT. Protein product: CASSVVTTDTQYF.

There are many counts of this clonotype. The CDR3 region has the DNA TGTGCCACGCAAGGGGATTACACCCAGCCCCGCACAGATACGCAGTATTTT. Its translation is CATQGDYTQPRTDTQYF. The chain has TRBV11-2 and TRBJ2-3, with D perhaps TRBD1 (5 bases). Deletions cut 10 bases from V and 1 base from J, with 24 bases between. The length of the CDR3 is 17 residues. The V gene's germline CDR1 is SGHAT and CDR2 FQNNGV.

The CDR3 loop reads CATSRGGTENTEAFF. CDR3 DNA: TGTGCCACCAGCAGAGGAGGGACAGAGAACACTGAAGCTTTCTTT. This chain uses TRBV15 with TRBJ1-1; TRBD1 agrees at 7 bases. The germline V gene encodes CDR1 LNHNV and CDR2 YYDKDF (reference sequence). Germline trimming cut 1 base from V and 1 base from J; bases unmatched to any gene: 3. The CDR3 contains 15 residues.

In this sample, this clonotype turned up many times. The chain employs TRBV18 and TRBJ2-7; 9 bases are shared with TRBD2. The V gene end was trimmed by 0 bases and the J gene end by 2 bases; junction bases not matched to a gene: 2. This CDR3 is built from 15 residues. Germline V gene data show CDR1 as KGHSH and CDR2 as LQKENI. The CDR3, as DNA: TGTGCCAGCTCACCACCCGCTAGCGGGACCTACGAGCAGTACTTC. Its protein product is CASSPPASGTYEQYF.

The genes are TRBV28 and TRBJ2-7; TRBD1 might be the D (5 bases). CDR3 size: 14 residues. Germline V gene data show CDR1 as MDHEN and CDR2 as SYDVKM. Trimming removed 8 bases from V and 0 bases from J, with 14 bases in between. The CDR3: CASYNNRFSYEQYF. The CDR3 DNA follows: TGTGCCAGCTATAACAACAGGTTCTCCTACGAGCAGTACTTC.

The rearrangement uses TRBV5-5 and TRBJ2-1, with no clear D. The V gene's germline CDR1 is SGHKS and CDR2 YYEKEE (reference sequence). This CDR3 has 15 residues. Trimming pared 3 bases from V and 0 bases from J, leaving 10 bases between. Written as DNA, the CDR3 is TGTGCCAGCAGCTCACCTGCGGCCTCCTACAATGAGCAGTTCTTC. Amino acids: CASSSPAASYNEQFF. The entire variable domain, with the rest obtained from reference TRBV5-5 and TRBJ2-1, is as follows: DAGVTQSPTHLIKTRGQQVTLRCSPISGHKSVSWYQQVLGQGPQFIFQYYEKEERGRGNFPDRFSARQFPNYSSELNVNALLLGDSALYLCASSSPAASYNEQFFGPGTRLTVL.

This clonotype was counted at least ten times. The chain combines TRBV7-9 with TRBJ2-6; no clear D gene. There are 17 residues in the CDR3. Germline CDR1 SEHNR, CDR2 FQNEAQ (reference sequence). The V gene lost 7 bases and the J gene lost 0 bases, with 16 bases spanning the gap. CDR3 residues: CASKVGQAASGANVLTF. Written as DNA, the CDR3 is TGTGCCAGCAAAGTCGGGCAGGCTGCCTCTGGGGCCAACGTCCTGACTTTC.

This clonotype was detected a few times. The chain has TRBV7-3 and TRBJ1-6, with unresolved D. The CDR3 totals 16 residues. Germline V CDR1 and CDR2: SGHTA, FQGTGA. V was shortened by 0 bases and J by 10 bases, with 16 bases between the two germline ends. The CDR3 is CASSLTQPSEGSPLHF. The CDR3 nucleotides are TGTGCCAGCAGCTTAACGCAGCCTAGTGAGGGCTCACCCCTCCACTTT.